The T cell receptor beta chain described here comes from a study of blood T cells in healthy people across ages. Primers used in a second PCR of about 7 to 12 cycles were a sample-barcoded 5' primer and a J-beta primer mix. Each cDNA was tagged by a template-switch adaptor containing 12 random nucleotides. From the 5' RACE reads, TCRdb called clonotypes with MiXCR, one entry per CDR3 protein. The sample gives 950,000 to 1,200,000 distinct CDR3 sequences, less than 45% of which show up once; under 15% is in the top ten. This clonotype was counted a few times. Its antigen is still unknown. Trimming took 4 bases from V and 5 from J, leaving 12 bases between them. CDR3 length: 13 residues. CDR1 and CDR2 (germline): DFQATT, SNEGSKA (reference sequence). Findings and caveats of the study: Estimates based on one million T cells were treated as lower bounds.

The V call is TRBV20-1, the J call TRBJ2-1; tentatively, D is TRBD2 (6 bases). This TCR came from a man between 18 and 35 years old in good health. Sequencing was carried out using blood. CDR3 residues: CSANGLQHNEQFF. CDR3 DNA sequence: TGCAGTGCTAACGGACTACAACACAATGAGCAGTTCTTC.